This T cell receptor beta chain appears in the sequencing data of a study of T cell responses to AZD1222 COVID-19 vaccine. Data came from immunoSEQ multiplex PCR; TCRdb stores just in-frame clones and leaves some out. There are fewer than 150,000 clones in the sample; 90% occur only once, and more than 3% lies in the top ten. About this clone: Its antigen is unidentified.

Findings of the study overall: Unmutated variant regions are reportedly targeted by nearly half of spike-specific TCRs. Clonal diversity was possibly underestimated; the donors were predominantly white British and more often female. The CD4 TCRs associated with vaccination extended across spike and predominated at 160-218 and 743-854. Without day 14 samples, only post-peak T cell repertoires were studied.

Specimen: peripheral blood, collected on day 0 of AZD1222 vaccination. The TCR comes from an adult in good health.

This chain's CDR3 is CASSFTQGARAIYF. The CDR3 DNA sequence: TGTGCCAGCAGCTTTACGCAGGGGGCGCGGGCCATATATTTT. The V gene is TRBV7-2, the J gene TRBJ1-3, with 8 nucleotides matching TRBD1. The CDR3 runs to 14 residues. Germline V gene sequence: CDR1 SGHTA, CDR2 FQGNSA. V gave up 3 bases and J gave up 11 bases; unmatched junction bases: 9.